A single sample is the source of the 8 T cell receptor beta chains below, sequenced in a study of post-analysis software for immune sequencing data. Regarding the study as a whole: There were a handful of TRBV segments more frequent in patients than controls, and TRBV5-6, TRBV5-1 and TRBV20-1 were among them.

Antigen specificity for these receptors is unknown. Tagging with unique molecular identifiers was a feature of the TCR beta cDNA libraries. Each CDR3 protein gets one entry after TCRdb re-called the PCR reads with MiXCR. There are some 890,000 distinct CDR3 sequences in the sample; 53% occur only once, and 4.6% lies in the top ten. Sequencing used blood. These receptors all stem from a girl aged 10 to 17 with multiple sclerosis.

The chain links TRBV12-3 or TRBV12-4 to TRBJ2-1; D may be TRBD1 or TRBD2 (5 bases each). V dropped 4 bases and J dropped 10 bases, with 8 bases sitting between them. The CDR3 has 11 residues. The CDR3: CASSSGLEQFF. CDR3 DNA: TGTGCCAGCAGTTCGGGGCTAGAGCAGTTCTTC.

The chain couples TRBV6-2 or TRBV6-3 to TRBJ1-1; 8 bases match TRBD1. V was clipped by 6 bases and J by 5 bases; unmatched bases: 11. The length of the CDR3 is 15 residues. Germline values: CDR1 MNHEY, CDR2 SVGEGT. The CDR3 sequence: CASSPPRGLGTEAFF. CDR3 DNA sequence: TGTGCCAGCAGCCCCCCCAGGGGGCTCGGGACTGAAGCTTTCTTT.

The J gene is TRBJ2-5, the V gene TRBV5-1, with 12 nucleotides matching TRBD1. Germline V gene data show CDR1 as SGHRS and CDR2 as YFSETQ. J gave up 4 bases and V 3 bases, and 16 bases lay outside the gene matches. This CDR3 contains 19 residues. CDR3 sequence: CASSSRPGQGAQGGETQYF. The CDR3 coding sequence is TGCGCCAGCAGCTCACGTCCGGGACAGGGGGCGCAGGGTGGAGAGACCCAGTACTTC.

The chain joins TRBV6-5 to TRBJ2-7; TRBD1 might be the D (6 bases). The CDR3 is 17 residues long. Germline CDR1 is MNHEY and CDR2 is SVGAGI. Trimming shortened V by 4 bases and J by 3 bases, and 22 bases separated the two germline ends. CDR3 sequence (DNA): TGTGCCAGCAGTTTTCGACCGGGACACCGTCTTCACTACGAGCAGTACTTC. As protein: CASSFRPGHRLHYEQYF.

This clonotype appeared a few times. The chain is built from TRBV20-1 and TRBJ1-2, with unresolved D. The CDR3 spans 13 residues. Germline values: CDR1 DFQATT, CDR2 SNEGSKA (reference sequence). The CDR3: CSAGRGMDYGYTF. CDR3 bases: TGCAGCGCCGGTCGGGGTATGGACTATGGCTACACCTTC.

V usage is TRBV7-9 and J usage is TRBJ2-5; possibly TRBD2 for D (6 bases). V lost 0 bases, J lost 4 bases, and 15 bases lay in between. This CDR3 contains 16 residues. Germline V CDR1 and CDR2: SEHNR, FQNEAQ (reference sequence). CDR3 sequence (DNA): TGTGCCAGCAGCTTAGCTTGGGACTCAGCCGGAGAGACCCAGTACTTC. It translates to CASSLAWDSAGETQYF.

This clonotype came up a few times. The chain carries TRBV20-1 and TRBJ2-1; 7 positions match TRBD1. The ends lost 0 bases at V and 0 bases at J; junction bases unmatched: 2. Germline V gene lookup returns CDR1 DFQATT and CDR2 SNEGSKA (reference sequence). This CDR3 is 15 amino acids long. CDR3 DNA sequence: TGCAGTGCTAGAGACAGGGGGATCTCCTACAATGAGCAGTTCTTC. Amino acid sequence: CSARDRGISYNEQFF.

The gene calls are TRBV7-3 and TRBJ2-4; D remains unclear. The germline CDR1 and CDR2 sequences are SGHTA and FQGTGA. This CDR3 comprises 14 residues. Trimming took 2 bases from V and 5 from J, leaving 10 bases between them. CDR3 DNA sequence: TGTGCCAGCAGCTTAGGTCCTCGCCAAAACATTCAGTACTTC. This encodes CASSLGPRQNIQYF. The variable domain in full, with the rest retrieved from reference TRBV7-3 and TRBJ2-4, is GAGVSQTPSNKVTEKGKYVELRCDPISGHTALYWYRQSLGQGPEFLIYFQGTGAADDSGLPNDRFFAVRPEGSVSTLKIQRTERGDSAVYLCASSLGPRQNIQYFGAGTRLSVL.